This TCR beta chain originates from a study of human T cells and chemical hapten exposure. Findings and caveats of the study: Controls formed significantly fewer large CDR3 similarity clusters than expanded TCRs did.

The CDR3 runs to 14 residues. V was pared by 1 base and J by 7 bases, with 13 bases between. Germline CDR1 reads LGHDT; CDR2 reads YNNKEL (reference sequence). The sample's time point: patch test 1, 2 weeks after DPC sensitization. Documented treatment: therapeutic diphenylcyclopropenone sensitization with weekly scalp DPC. TCRdb used MiXCR to reprocess the RACE reads, holding one entry per CDR3 protein. The repertoire holds around 160,000 distinct CDR3 sequences, with more than 14% as singletons. Comment on this clonotype: What it binds is unknown.

This TCR was sampled from a woman aged 25 to 39 with alopecia areata. Some clones in this sample may be carry-over from other donors' samples. The sequencing here drew on whole blood, taken in connection with sensitization to the hapten diphenylcyclopropenone (DPC). This chain links TRBV3-1 with TRBJ1-2; no reliable D call. The CDR3 region is CASSQGTAFGGYTF. CDR3 sequence (DNA): TGTGCCAGCAGCCAAGGGACGGCCTTCGGTGGCTACACCTTC.